The clone carrying this TCR beta chain was seen more than once but under ten times. Antigen specificity is unknown. This record belongs to a study of T cells after yellow fever vaccination. One entry per CDR3 protein results from TCRdb running MiXCR on the 5' RACE reads. Of a few hundred thousand distinct CDR3 sequences listed, roughly 13% are singletons. Findings of the study overall: One caveat is that FACS-sorted repertoires could contain abundant clonotypes contaminating from the bulk population. Researchers noted that a small share of clonotypes showed up in both CD4 and CD8 compartments.

The material was CD4+ T cells sorted from PBMCs, obtained 45 days after the yellow fever booster vaccination. The sequence was obtained from a man in his thirties or forties who received the YFV17D yellow fever vaccine.

Written as DNA, the CDR3 is TGCAGTGCGCCTAGCACAGATACGCAGTATTTT. Residues: CSAPSTDTQYF. The chain joins TRBV20-1 to TRBJ2-3; D call uncertain. Trimming removed 6 bases at V and 0 bases at J, with 4 bases between. This CDR3 is 11 amino acids long. Germline V gene lookup returns CDR1 DFQATT and CDR2 SNEGSKA (reference sequence).